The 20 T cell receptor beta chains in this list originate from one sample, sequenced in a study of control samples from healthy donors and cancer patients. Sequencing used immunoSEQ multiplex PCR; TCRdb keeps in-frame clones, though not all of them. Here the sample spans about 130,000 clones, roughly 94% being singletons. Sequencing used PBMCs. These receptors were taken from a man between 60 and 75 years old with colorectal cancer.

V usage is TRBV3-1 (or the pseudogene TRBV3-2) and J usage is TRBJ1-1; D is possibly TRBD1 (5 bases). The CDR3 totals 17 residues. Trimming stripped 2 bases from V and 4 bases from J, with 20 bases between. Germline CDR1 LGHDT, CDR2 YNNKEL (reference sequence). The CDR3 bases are TGTGCCAGCAGCCAACCCGGGGCAACAAGCCTCGGCACTGAAGCTTTCTTT. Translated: CASSQPGATSLGTEAFF.

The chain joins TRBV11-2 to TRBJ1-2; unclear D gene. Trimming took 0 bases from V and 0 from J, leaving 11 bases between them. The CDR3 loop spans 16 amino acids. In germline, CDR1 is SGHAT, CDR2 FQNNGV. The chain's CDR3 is CASSLDGWIANYGYTF. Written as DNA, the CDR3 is TGTGCCAGCAGCTTAGATGGGTGGATAGCTAACTATGGCTACACCTTC.

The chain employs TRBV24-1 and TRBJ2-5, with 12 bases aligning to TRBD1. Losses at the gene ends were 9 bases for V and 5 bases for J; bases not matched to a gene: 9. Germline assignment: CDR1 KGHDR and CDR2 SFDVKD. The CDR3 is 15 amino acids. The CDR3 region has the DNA TGTGCCACCTCACCGGGACAGGGGGCCCGGGAGACCCAGTACTTC. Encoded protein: CATSPGQGARETQYF.

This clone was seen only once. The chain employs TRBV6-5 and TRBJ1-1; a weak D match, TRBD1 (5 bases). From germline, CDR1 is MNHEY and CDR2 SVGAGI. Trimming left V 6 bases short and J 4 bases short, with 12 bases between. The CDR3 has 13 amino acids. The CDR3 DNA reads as TGTGCCAGCAGCGGTCAGGGCTTCACTGAAGCTTTCTTT. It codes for CASSGQGFTEAFF.

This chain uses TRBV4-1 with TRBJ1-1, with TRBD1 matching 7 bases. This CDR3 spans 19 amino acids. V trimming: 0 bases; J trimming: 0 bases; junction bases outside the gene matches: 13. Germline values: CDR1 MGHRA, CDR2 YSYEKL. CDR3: CASSQDRSGDRWLNTEAFF. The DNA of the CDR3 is TGCGCCAGCAGCCAAGATCGGTCGGGGGACAGATGGTTGAACACTGAAGCTTTCTTT.

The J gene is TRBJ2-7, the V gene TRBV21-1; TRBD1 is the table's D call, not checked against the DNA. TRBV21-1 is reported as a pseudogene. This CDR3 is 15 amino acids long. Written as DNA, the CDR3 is TGTGCCAGCAGCAAAGTGCAACAGGACTCCTACGAGCAGTACTTC. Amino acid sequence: CASSKVQQDSYEQYF.

CDR3: CATSDGSVNSYEQYF. The DNA of the CDR3 is TGTGCCACCAGTGATGGGTCAGTAAACTCCTACGAGCAGTACTTC. The rearrangement links TRBV24-1 to TRBJ2-7; D gene uncertain. The V end was cut by 3 bases, the J end by 0 bases, with 11 bases between. The CDR3 spans 15 residues. Germline V gene data show CDR1 as KGHDR and CDR2 as SFDVKD.

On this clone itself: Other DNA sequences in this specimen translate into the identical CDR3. The CDR3 reads CASSLEGEETQYF. DNA of the CDR3: TGCGCCAGCAGCTTGGAAGGAGAAGAGACCCAGTACTTC. This chain links TRBV5-1 with TRBJ2-5; D gene ambiguous. The CDR3 extends over 13 amino acids. Between the trimmed V and J ends, which lost 0 bases and 3 bases, there was a span of 6 bases. Germline CDR1 is SGHRS and CDR2 is YFSETQ.

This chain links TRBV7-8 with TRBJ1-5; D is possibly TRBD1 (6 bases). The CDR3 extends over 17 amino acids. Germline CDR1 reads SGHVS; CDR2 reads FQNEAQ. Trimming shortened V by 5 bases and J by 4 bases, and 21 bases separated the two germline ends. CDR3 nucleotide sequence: TGTGCCAGCAGCCCGTATAACAGGGTCGTGTGGAATCAGCCCCAGCATTTT. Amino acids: CASSPYNRVVWNQPQHF.

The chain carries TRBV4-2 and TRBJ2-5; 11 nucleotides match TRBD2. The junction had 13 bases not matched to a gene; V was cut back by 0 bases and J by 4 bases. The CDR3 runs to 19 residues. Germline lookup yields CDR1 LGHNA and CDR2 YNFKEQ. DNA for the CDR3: TGTGCCAGCAGCCAAGATATTTCAGTAGCGGGGGGGCTCCGAGAGACCCAGTACTTC. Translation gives CASSQDISVAGGLRETQYF.

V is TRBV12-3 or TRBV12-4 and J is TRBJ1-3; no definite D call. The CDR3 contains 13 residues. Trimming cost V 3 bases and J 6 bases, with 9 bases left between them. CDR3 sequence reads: CASSFAVLNTIYF. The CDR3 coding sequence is TGTGCCAGCAGTTTCGCGGTACTAAACACCATATATTTT.

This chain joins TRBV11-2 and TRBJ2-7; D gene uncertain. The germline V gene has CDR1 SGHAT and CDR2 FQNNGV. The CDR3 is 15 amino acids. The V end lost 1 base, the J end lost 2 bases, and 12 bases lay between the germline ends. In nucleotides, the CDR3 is TGTGCCAGCAGCTTAGCTCCTGGGTCCCCCTACGAGCAGTACTTC. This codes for CASSLAPGSPYEQYF. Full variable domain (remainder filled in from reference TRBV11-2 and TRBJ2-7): EAGVAQSPRYKIIEKRQSVAFWCNPISGHATLYWYQQILGQGPKLLIQFQNNGVVDDSQLPKDRFSAERLKGVDSTLKIQPAKLEDSAVYLCASSLAPGSPYEQYFGPGTRLTVT.

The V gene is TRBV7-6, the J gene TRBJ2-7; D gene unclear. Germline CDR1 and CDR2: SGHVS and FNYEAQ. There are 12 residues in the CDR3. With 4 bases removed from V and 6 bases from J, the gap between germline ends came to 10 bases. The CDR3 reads CASSSKESEQYF. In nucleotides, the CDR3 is TGTGCCAGCAGCTCGAAAGAAAGCGAGCAGTACTTC.

This CDR3 reads CASSQDRLAGGDTQYF. The CDR3 nucleotides are TGTGCCAGCAGCCAAGATAGACTAGCGGGGGGGGATACGCAGTATTTT. The rearrangement uses TRBV4-2 and TRBJ2-3; TRBD2 matches 14 bases. Germline V lookup: CDR1 LGHNA, CDR2 YNFKEQ. V was pared by 0 bases and J by 6 bases, with 2 bases of the junction left unmatched. The CDR3 runs to 16 residues.

The CDR3 reads CASTSQIQETQYF. The CDR3 DNA reads as TGTGCCAGCACCTCACAGATCCAAGAGACCCAGTACTTC. J is TRBJ2-5 and V is TRBV7-2; no firm D call. Trimming took 7 bases from V and 1 from J, leaving 10 bases between them. CDR3 size: 13 residues. Looked up from germline, CDR1 is SGHTA and CDR2 is FQGNSA.

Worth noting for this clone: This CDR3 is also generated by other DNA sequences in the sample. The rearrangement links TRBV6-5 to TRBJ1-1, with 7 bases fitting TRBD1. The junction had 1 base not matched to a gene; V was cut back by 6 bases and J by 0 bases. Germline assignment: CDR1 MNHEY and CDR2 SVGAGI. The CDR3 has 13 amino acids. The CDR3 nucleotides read TGTGCCAGCAGGACAGGGCTGAACACTGAAGCTTTCTTT. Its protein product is CASRTGLNTEAFF.

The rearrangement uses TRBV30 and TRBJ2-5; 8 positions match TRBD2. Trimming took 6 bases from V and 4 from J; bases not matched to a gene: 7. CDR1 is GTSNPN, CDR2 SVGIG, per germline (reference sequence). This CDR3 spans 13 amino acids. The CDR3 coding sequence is TGTGCCTGTCAAAGGGCGGGGGGAGAGACCCAGTACTTC. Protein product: CACQRAGGETQYF.

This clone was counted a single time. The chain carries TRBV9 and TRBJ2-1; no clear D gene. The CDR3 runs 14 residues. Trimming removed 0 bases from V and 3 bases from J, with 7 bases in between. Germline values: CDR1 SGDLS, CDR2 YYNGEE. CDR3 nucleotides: TGTGCCAGCAGCGTAGGACTGGACTACAATGAGCAGTTCTTC. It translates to CASSVGLDYNEQFF.

The CDR3 DNA reads TGTGCCAGTAGTCCCGCGACTCCCAATGAGCAGTTCTTC. This codes for CASSPATPNEQFF. This chain uses TRBV19 with TRBJ2-1; D is unresolved. Per germline, CDR1 LNHDA and CDR2 SQIVND (reference sequence). The CDR3 is 13 residues long. V was shortened by 5 bases and J by 6 bases, with 11 bases between the two germline ends.

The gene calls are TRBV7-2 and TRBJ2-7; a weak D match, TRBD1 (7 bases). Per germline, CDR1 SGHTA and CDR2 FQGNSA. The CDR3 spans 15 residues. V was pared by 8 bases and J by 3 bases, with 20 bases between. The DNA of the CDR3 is TGTGCCAGCTCTCGATCGGGGGACAGAGACTACGAGCAGTACTTC. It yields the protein CASSRSGDRDYEQYF.